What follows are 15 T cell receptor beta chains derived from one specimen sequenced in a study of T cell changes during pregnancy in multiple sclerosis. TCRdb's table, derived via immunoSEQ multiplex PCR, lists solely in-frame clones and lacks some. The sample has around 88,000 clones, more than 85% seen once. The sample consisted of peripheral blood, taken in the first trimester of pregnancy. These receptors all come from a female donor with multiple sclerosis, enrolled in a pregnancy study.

CDR3 loop: CASSIGPGGMYEQYF. The CDR3 nucleotides read TGTGCCAGTAGTATAGGCCCAGGGGGCATGTACGAGCAGTACTTC. The V and J genes are TRBV19 and TRBJ2-7; 8 bases align to TRBD1. The J segment lost 4 bases and the V segment lost 1 base, leaving 6 bases of the junction unmatched. The CDR3 loop spans 15 amino acids. CDR1 LNHDA and CDR2 SQIVND come from the germline V gene (reference sequence).

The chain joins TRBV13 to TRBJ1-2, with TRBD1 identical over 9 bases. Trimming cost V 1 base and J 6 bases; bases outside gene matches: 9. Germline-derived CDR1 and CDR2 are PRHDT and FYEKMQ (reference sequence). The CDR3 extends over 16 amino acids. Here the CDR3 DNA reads TGTGCCAGCAGCTTAGCTGGGGACAGGGAAGGGGATGGCTACACCTTC. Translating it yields CASSLAGDREGDGYTF.

The CDR3, as DNA: TGTGCCATCAGACGGACAGGGGACCAAGAGACCCAGTACTTC. Encoded protein: CAIRRTGDQETQYF. J is TRBJ2-5 and V is TRBV10-3, with 9 bases identical to TRBD1. Germline CDR1 and CDR2: ENHRY and SYGVKD. The junction had 2 bases not matched to a gene; V was cut back by 6 bases and J by 0 bases. This CDR3 is built from 14 residues.

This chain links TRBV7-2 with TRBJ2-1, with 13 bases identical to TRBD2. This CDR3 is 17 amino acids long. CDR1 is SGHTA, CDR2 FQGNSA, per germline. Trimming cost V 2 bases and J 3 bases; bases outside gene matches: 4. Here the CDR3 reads CASSLKTSGGSYNEQFF. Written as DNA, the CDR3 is TGTGCCAGCAGCTTAAAGACTAGCGGGGGGAGCTACAATGAGCAGTTCTTC.

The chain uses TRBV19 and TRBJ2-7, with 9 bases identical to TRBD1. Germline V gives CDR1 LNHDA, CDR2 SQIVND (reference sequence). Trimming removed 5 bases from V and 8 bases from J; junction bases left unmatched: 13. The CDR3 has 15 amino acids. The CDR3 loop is CASSPRGQGMGKQYF. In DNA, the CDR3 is TGTGCCAGTAGTCCTCGAGGACAGGGGATGGGAAAGCAGTACTTC.

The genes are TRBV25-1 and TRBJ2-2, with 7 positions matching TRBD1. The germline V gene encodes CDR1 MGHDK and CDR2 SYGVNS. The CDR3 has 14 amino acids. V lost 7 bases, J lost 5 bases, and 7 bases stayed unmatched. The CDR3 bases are TGTGCCAGCACTCGACAGGGAAGAACCGGGGAGCTGTTTTTT. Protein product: CASTRQGRTGELFF.

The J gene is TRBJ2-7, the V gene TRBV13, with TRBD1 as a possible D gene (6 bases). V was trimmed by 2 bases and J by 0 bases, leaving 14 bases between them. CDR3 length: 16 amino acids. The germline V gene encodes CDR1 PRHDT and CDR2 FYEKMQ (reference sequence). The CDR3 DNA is TGTGCCAGCAGCTTAAGGGGACACACATCCTCCTACGAGCAGTACTTC. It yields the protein CASSLRGHTSSYEQYF.

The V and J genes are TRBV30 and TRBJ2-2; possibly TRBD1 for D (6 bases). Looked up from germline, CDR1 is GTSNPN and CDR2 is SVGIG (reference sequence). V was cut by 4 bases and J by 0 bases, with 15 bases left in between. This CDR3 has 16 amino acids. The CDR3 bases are TGTGCCTGGAAGCGAACAGGGAGTTCGAACACCGGGGAGCTGTTTTTT. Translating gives CAWKRTGSSNTGELFF.

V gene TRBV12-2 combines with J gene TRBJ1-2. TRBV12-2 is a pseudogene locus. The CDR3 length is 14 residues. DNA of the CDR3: TGTGCAAGTCGCCGGGACTTGACCTTCTATGGCTACACCTTC. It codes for CASRRDLTFYGYTF.

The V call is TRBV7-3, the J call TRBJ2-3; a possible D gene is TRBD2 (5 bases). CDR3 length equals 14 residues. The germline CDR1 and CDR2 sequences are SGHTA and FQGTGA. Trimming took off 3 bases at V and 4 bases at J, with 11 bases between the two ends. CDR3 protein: CASSFHLAPDTQYF. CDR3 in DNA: TGTGCCAGCAGCTTCCACCTAGCCCCAGATACGCAGTATTTT.

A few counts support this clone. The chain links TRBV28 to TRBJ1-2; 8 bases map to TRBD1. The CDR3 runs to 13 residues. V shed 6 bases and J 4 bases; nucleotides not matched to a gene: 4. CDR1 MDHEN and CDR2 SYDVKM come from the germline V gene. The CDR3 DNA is TGTGCCAGCAGGGACAGGGCATTCTATGGCTACACCTTC. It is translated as CASRDRAFYGYTF.

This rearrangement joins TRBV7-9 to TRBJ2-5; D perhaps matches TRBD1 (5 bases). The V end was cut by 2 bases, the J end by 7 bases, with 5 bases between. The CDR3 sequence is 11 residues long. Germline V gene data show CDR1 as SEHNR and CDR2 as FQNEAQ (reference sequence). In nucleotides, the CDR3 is TGTGCCAGCAGCTTAAGGGGGACCCAGTACTTC. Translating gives CASSLRGTQYF.

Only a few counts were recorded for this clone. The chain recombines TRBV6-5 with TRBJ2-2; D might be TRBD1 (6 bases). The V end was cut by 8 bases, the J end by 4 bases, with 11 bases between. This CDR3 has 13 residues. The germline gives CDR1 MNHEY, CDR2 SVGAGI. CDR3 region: CASSQGLTGELFF. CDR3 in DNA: TGTGCCAGCTCTCAGGGGCTCACCGGGGAGCTGTTTTTT.

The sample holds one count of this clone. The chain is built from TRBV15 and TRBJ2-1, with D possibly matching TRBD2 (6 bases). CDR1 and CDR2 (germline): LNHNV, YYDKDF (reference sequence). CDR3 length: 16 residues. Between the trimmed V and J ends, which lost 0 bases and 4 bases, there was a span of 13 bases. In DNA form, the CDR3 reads TGTGCCACCAGCAGAGATTACGGGGACTTATACAATGAGCAGTTCTTC. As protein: CATSRDYGDLYNEQFF.

The CDR3 DNA reads as TGCGCCAGCAGCTACCGCGGGGGCGCGAACACCGGGGAGCTGTTTTTT. The encoded protein is CASSYRGGANTGELFF. The genes are TRBV5-1 and TRBJ2-2; perhaps TRBD2 as D (7 bases). CDR1 SGHRS and CDR2 YFSETQ come from the germline V gene. Trimming stripped 3 bases from V and 0 bases from J, with 12 bases between. CDR3 size: 16 residues.